This TCR beta chain originates from a study of OX40 agonist ivuxolimab in advanced cancers. Study at large: Ivuxolimab, which patients received intravenously every 2 weeks, was dosed at 0.01 to 10 mg/kg. The study's findings and limits: CD8+ T cells averaged more expanded clones than CD4+.

This clone was recorded a few times. Its target is not known. The protocol was immunoSEQ multiplex PCR, while the TCRdb copy is restricted to in-frame clones and leaves out a portion. The sample records fewer than 85,000 clones, just under 95% being singletons. The TCR originated in an adult with an advanced solid tumor such as melanoma, head and neck, liver or kidney cancer. The sequenced sample was CD4+ or CD8+ T cells sorted from blood, obtained in a trial of the OX40 agonist ivuxolimab.

The CDR3 DNA reads TGTGCCAGCAGCTTGGGCTGGGGCCAGCCCCAGCATTTT. Amino acids: CASSLGWGQPQHF. The chain is built from TRBV7-8 and TRBJ1-5, with D possibly being TRBD1 (5 bases). Between the trimmed V and J ends, which lost 3 bases and 7 bases, there was a span of 10 bases. Germline assignment: CDR1 SGHVS and CDR2 FQNEAQ. The CDR3 has 13 residues.